These 14 T cell receptor beta chains came from one sample sequenced in a study of beta chain features in type 1 diabetes (dated by TCRdb to between 2018 and 2020). The library came from the immunoSEQ multiplex PCR assay. The High Capacity cDNA Reverse Transcription Kit was used to reverse transcribe all of the isolated RNA, meaning that expressed TCRB transcripts were what got sequenced. TCRdb holds this immuneACCESS table with in-frame rearrangements only. Some clones are missing; in checked studies, unresolved V genes explain under half, and the rest has no known cause. The sample table holds hundreds of thousands of clones, of which roughly 15% were seen once. Roughly 0.025% of the sample comes from the top ten. The specimen was naive CD4+ T cells from blood. The sample's cell subset or site label is to be understood as: true naive CD4+ T cells. These receptors all come from a woman between 18 and 29 years old in good health.

This clone was picked up a small number of times. This chain links TRBV28 with TRBJ1-2; 10 nucleotides agree with TRBD1. Trimming at V came to 6 bases and at J to 8 bases, leaving 15 bases not matched to a gene. CDR1 MDHEN and CDR2 SYDVKM come from the germline V gene. This CDR3 contains 16 residues. CDR3 nucleotide sequence: TGTGCCAGCAGAACCGAGACAGGGGGCCCAGCCTGGGGCTACACCTTC. Encoded protein: CASRTETGGPAWGYTF.

The sample holds a few counts of this clone. The chain couples TRBV9 to TRBJ2-1; possible D gene TRBD2, 5 bases. The CDR3 consists of 15 residues. Germline-derived CDR1 and CDR2 are SGDLS and YYNGEE. V gave up 1 base and J gave up 3 bases, with 11 bases separating them. The CDR3 DNA reads as TGTGCCAGCAGCGTATCAGCGGCAAACTACAATGAGCAGTTCTTC. Its protein is CASSVSAANYNEQFF.

This clone showed up just a few times. The chain couples TRBV5-1 to TRBJ2-2; no definite D call. Germline assignment: CDR1 SGHRS and CDR2 YFSETQ. V gave up 2 bases and J gave up 1 base, with 6 bases separating them. This CDR3 is 14 amino acids long. DNA for the CDR3: TGCGCCAGCAGCTTATTTGGGAACACCGGGGAGCTGTTTTTT. Translating gives CASSLFGNTGELFF. Full variable domain (outside the CDR3, taken from reference TRBV5-1 and TRBJ2-2): KAGVTQTPRYLIKTRGQQVTLSCSPISGHRSVSWYQQTPGQGLQFLFEYFSETQRNKGNFPGRFSGRQFSNSRSEMNVSTLELGDSALYLCASSLFGNTGELFFGEGSRLTVL.

The V call is TRBV28, the J call TRBJ2-5; 8 bases line up with TRBD2. Germline V gives CDR1 MDHEN, CDR2 SYDVKM. V was clipped by 7 bases and J by 5 bases; unmatched bases: 3. The CDR3 spans 12 residues. The CDR3: CASNSGGETQYF. CDR3 nucleotide sequence: TGTGCCAGCAATTCGGGGGGGGAGACCCAGTACTTC. Looking up the rest from reference TRBV28 and TRBJ2-5 gives the full variable domain: DVKVTQSSRYLVKRTGEKVFLECVQDMDHENMFWYRQDPGLGLRLIYFSYDVKMKEKGDIPEGYSVSREKKERFSLILESASTNQTSMYLCASNSGGETQYFGPGTRLLVL.

This clone occurred a few times. This chain joins TRBV4-3 and TRBJ2-5; 12 bases line up with TRBD2. The DNA end is more similar to TRBJ2-7, so the J call may be wrong. CDR1 LGHNA and CDR2 YSLEER come from the germline V gene. The CDR3 has 21 residues. The CDR3 DNA is TGCGCCAGCAGCCAAGACCGTGGGCCGGTGACTAGCGGGAGATGGCCCTACGAGCAGTACTTC. Amino acid sequence: CASSQDRGPVTSGRWPYEQYF.

The CDR3 sequence: CASMKQSSYNEQFF. The CDR3 DNA follows: TGCGCCAGCATGAAACAGAGCTCCTACAATGAGCAGTTCTTC. The V call is TRBV5-1, the J call TRBJ2-1, with D hard to call. CDR1 is SGHRS and CDR2 is YFSETQ in the germline V gene. Trimming removed 6 bases from V and 0 bases from J, with 10 bases in between. The CDR3 is made up of 14 amino acids.

This clone was counted between two and nine times. The rearrangement uses TRBV6-6 and TRBJ2-2; D unresolved. V lost 0 bases, J lost 9 bases, and 8 bases lay in between. CDR1 and CDR2 (germline): MNHNY, SVGAGI (reference sequence). There are 13 residues in the CDR3. Written as DNA, the CDR3 is TGTGCCAGCAGTTACTCTAGCTTGCGGGAGCTGTTTTTT. Protein product: CASSYSSLRELFF.

This clone occurred a few times. The rearrangement joins TRBV5-1 to TRBJ1-1, with 10 bases fitting TRBD1. Germline V gene lookup returns CDR1 SGHRS and CDR2 YFSETQ. The CDR3 is made up of 19 amino acids. The V gene end was trimmed by 5 bases and the J gene end by 1 base; junction bases not matched to a gene: 17. CDR3 amino acids: CASRTTDDRGQFWNTEAFF. The CDR3 nucleotides are TGCGCCAGCAGAACTACAGATGACAGGGGGCAGTTTTGGAACACTGAAGCTTTCTTT.

The chain employs TRBV27 and TRBJ1-4; possibly TRBD1 for D (5 bases). The germline V gene has CDR1 MNHEY and CDR2 SMNVEV (reference sequence). The V end was cut by 5 bases, the J end by 7 bases, with 26 bases between. The CDR3 has 18 residues. CDR3 loop: CASSPRPGLTGLSEKLFF. As DNA, the CDR3 is TGTGCCAGCAGTCCACGACCGGGGCTAACGGGCCTAAGTGAAAAACTGTTTTTT.

The chain joins TRBV5-6 to TRBJ1-4; the match to TRBD1 covers 11 bases. The V segment lost 3 bases and the J segment 8 bases; nucleotides outside the gene matches: 9. The CDR3 length is 16 residues. The V gene's germline CDR1 is SGHDT and CDR2 YYEEEE. In DNA, the CDR3 is TGTGCCAGCAGCTGGAGCGGACAGGGGGCGCGAGAAAAACTGTTTTTT. Its translation: CASSWSGQGAREKLFF.

The V call is TRBV5-4, the J call TRBJ2-3, with D perhaps given as TRBD1 or TRBD2 (5 bases each). Germline V gene lookup returns CDR1 SGHNT and CDR2 YYREEE (reference sequence). V lost 3 bases and J 0 bases, leaving 14 bases between the germline ends. The CDR3 is made up of 16 amino acids. The CDR3, as DNA: TGTGCCAGCAGCTCCGATATCTGGGGGAGCACAGATACGCAGTATTTT. Protein product: CASSSDIWGSTDTQYF.

The V gene is TRBV28, the J gene TRBJ2-6; maybe TRBD1 (6 bases). V lost 6 bases to trimming and J lost 4 bases, with 13 bases between them. CDR3 length equals 15 residues. Germline assignment: CDR1 MDHEN and CDR2 SYDVKM. The CDR3 nucleotides are TGTGCCAGCAGGACAGGACCGGCGGGGGCCAACGTCCTGACTTTC. Its translation is CASRTGPAGANVLTF.

Of note for this clone: One junction end disagrees with the germline gene, perhaps due to a read error. The gene calls are TRBV7-7 and TRBJ2-5, with 11 bases matching TRBD2. Germline assignment: CDR1 SSHAT and CDR2 FNYEAQ (reference sequence). The CDR3 runs 15 residues. CDR3 bases: TGTGCTAGCAGCTTAGCGGGAGGGCCTTGGGAGACCCAGTACTTC. The encoded protein is CASSLAGGPWETQYF.

The sample holds a few counts of this clone. The V gene is TRBV27, the J gene TRBJ2-7; the D gene is possibly TRBD2 (6 bases). With 3 bases removed from V and 3 bases from J, the gap between germline ends came to 9 bases. Per germline, CDR1 MNHEY and CDR2 SMNVEV (reference sequence). The CDR3 length is 13 residues. CDR3 sequence: CASSFRGNYEQYF. CDR3 DNA sequence: TGTGCCAGCAGTTTCCGGGGGAACTACGAGCAGTACTTC.